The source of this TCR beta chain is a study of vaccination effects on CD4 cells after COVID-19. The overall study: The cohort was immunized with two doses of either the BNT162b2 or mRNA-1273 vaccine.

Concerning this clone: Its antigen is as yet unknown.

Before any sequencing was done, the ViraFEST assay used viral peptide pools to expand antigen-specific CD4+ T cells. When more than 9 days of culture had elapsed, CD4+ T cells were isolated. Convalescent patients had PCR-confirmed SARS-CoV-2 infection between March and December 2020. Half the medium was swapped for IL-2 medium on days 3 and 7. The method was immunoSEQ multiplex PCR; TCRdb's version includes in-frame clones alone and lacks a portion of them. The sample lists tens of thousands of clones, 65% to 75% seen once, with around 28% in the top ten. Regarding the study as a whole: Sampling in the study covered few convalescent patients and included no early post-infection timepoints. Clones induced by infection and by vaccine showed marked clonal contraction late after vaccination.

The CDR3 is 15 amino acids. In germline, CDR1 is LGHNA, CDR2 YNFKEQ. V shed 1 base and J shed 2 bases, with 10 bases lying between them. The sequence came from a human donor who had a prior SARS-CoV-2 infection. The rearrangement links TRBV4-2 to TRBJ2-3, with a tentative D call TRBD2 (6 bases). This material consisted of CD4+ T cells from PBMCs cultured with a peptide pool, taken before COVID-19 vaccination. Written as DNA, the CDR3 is TGTGCCAGCAGCCAAGCTAGCGCTAACACAGATACGCAGTATTTT. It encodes CASSQASANTDTQYF.